A single T cell receptor (beta chain) is shown here with its context. Assay: immunoSEQ multiplex PCR; the TCRdb copy retains only in-frame clones and omits some. The sample includes approximately 220,000 clones, 85% to 95% seen only once; the top ten take 1.5%. This record belongs to a study of control samples from healthy donors and cancer patients. The V gene's germline CDR1 is SGHTA and CDR2 FQGTGA. V trimming: 5 bases; J trimming: 5 bases; junction bases outside the gene matches: 6. The CDR3 is 15 amino acids. The rearrangement links TRBV7-3 to TRBJ1-6; 7 positions match TRBD1. Sequencing used blood. The clonotype comes from a middle-aged man in good health. CDR3 region: CASSPRGADNSPLHF. CDR3 bases: TGTGCCAGCAGCCCCAGGGGGGCTGATAATTCACCCCTCCACTTT.